The 3 T cell receptor beta chains presented below share a single source sample, sequenced in a study of CD8+CD57+ T cells in acquired aplastic anemia. Profiling that covered TCR beta VDJ and CDR3 relied on genomic DNA as its template. MiXCR was run by TCRdb on the reads, yielding one entry per CDR3 protein. The data contain 400,000 to 500,000 distinct CDR3 sequences, 65% to 80% of them singletons. Source material: sorted CD4+, CD8+, or CD8+CD57+ T cells (not recorded which) from PBMCs. These receptors all stem from a human donor in good health, serving as a control.

At least ten counts were recorded for this clonotype. This rearrangement joins TRBV19 to TRBJ1-1; D perhaps matches TRBD1 (5 bases). The CDR3 is 14 amino acids. Germline V gene data show CDR1 as LNHDA and CDR2 as SQIVND (reference sequence). The germline V and J ends were trimmed by 5 bases and 4 bases, with 14 bases remaining between them. DNA for the CDR3: TGTGCCAGTAGTTCACAGGCGGAGGGCACTGAAGCTTTCTTT. It yields the protein CASSSQAEGTEAFF.

This chain links TRBV5-1 with TRBJ1-5; maybe TRBD1 (6 bases). The CDR3 consists of 15 residues. The V end lost 4 bases, the J end lost 7 bases, and 18 bases lay between the germline ends. The V gene's germline CDR1 is SGHRS and CDR2 YFSETQ. Here the CDR3 DNA reads TGCGCCAGCAGCACAGACAGGAGCCCTTACCAGCCCCAGCATTTT. It is translated as CASSTDRSPYQPQHF.

The gene calls are TRBV20-1 and TRBJ2-5, with a tentative D call TRBD2 (6 bases). Trimming removed 5 bases from V and 5 bases from J, with 18 bases in between. CDR1 and CDR2 (germline): DFQATT, SNEGSKA (reference sequence). This CDR3 spans 14 amino acids. In DNA, the CDR3 is TGCAGTGCTCCGAATGGAGGGAACACTGAGACCCAGTACTTC. It translates to CSAPNGGNTETQYF.